Presented here are 25 T cell receptor beta chains from one specimen sequenced in a study of shared clonotypes between healthy human individuals (dated by TCRdb to the early 2020s). Library preparation was by the immunoSEQ multiplex PCR assay. In TCRdb, the immuneACCESS table is reduced to in-frame sequences with V and J assigned. These tables do not hold every clone; where another copy was compared, an unresolved V gene accounts for under half, and the others remain unexplained. Across this sample there are 500,000 or so clones, with approximately 95% seen only once. The biggest ten clones account for nearly 0.065% of the sample. The specimen sequenced was naive CD4+ T cells sorted from blood. What the cell subset or site label conveys for this sample: CD45RA+ positively selected. The receptors come from a woman in her 30s in good health.

The CDR3 DNA sequence: TGCGCCAGCAGCCCCGGGACTAGCGGGAGCAATGAGCAGTTCTTC. It encodes CASSPGTSGSNEQFF. The chain has TRBV5-1 and TRBJ2-1; 14 bases line up with TRBD2. Per the germline V gene, CDR1 is SGHRS and CDR2 is YFSETQ. The ends lost 4 bases at V and 6 bases at J; junction bases unmatched: 3. CDR3 length equals 15 residues. Filled out from reference TRBV5-1 and TRBJ2-1, the complete variable domain reads KAGVTQTPRYLIKTRGQQVTLSCSPISGHRSVSWYQQTPGQGLQFLFEYFSETQRNKGNFPGRFSGRQFSNSRSEMNVSTLELGDSALYLCASSPGTSGSNEQFFGPGTRLTVL.

This chain joins TRBV5-1 and TRBJ1-4; D remains unclear. The germline V and J ends were trimmed by 0 bases and 4 bases, with 7 bases remaining between them. The germline V gene has CDR1 SGHRS and CDR2 YFSETQ. CDR3 size: 14 residues. Written as DNA, the CDR3 is TGCGCCAGCAGCTTGGGTCGGGTTAATGAAAAACTGTTTTTT. As protein: CASSLGRVNEKLFF.

J is TRBJ2-3 and V is TRBV5-6; D remains unclear. The CDR3 is 12 residues long. V shed 0 bases and J shed 6 bases, with 5 bases lying between them. Per the germline V gene, CDR1 is SGHDT and CDR2 is YYEEEE. The CDR3 protein is CASSLELDTQYF. In nucleotides, the CDR3 is TGTGCCAGCAGCTTGGAATTGGATACGCAGTATTTT.

V usage is TRBV9 and J usage is TRBJ2-7, with D perhaps being TRBD1 or TRBD2 (6 bases each). CDR3 size: 16 residues. In germline, CDR1 is SGDLS, CDR2 YYNGEE. V lost 1 base, J lost 0 bases, and 14 bases lay in between. The CDR3 bases are TGTGCCAGCAGCGTAACGGGGGCCATCAGCTCCTACGAGCAGTACTTC. Amino acids: CASSVTGAISSYEQYF.

The chain is built from TRBV7-7 and TRBJ2-5; the D gene is possibly TRBD1 (5 bases). V dropped 6 bases and J dropped 5 bases, with 16 bases sitting between them. Germline-derived CDR1 and CDR2 are SSHAT and FNYEAQ (reference sequence). CDR3 size: 14 residues. The CDR3 here is CASSSTQGGETQYF. The CDR3 coding sequence is TGTGCCAGCAGTTCAACGCAGGGTGGGGAGACCCAGTACTTC. The whole variable domain, remainder taken from reference TRBV7-7 and TRBJ2-5, is GAGVSQSPRYKVTKRGQDVTLRCDPISSHATLYWYQQALGQGPEFLTYFNYEAQPDKSGLPSDRFSAERPEGSISTLTIQRTEQRDSAMYRCASSSTQGGETQYFGPGTRLLVL.

The chain employs TRBV6-6 and TRBJ2-7; 9 bases align to TRBD2. This CDR3 is 12 amino acids long. Germline trimming cut 5 bases from V and 4 bases from J; bases unmatched to any gene: 0. Germline V CDR1 and CDR2: MNHNY, SVGAGI (reference sequence). CDR3 amino acids: CASSSGRYEQYF. The CDR3 coding sequence is TGTGCCAGCAGTAGCGGGAGGTACGAGCAGTACTTC.

This clone appeared once. V is TRBV7-2 and J is TRBJ2-7, with 7 nucleotides matching TRBD2. CDR3 size: 15 residues. Germline V gene lookup returns CDR1 SGHTA and CDR2 FQGNSA. V gave up 1 base and J gave up 6 bases; unmatched junction bases: 9. The CDR3 loop is CASSLVGGGDGEQYF. CDR3 sequence (DNA): TGTGCCAGCAGCTTAGTTGGGGGGGGAGACGGCGAGCAGTACTTC.

The rearrangement joins TRBV7-8 to TRBJ1-2; D is undetermined. Between the trimmed V and J ends, which lost 5 bases and 4 bases, there was a span of 11 bases. CDR3 size: 13 residues. CDR1 is SGHVS and CDR2 is FQNEAQ in the germline V gene. The CDR3, as DNA: TGTGCCAGCAGCGCGGCAACGGGCTATGGCTACACCTTC. Residues: CASSAATGYGYTF.

This clone was picked up one time. The J gene is TRBJ2-1, the V gene TRBV10-2, with 9 bases fitting TRBD2. The CDR3 extends over 14 amino acids. CDR1 and CDR2 (germline): WSHSY, SAAADI. V trimming: 4 bases; J trimming: 10 bases; junction bases outside the gene matches: 8. The CDR3 sequence: CASSVGSGRGEQFF. The DNA for the CDR3 is TGCGCCAGCAGTGTGGGTAGCGGGAGAGGAGAGCAGTTCTTC.

This clone was counted once. J is TRBJ2-5 and V is TRBV10-2; 8 bases map to TRBD1. CDR3 length equals 13 residues. Trimming at V came to 8 bases and at J to 5 bases, leaving 7 bases not matched to a gene. Germline V gives CDR1 WSHSY, CDR2 SAAADI. The CDR3 region has the DNA TGCGCCAGCGGACAGGGACGTGTTGAGACCCAGTACTTC. Its protein product is CASGQGRVETQYF.

This chain joins TRBV19 and TRBJ1-2; no clear D. Between the trimmed V and J ends, which lost 9 bases and 3 bases, there was a span of 17 bases. The V gene's germline CDR1 is LNHDA and CDR2 SQIVND (reference sequence). This CDR3 contains 14 residues. CDR3 protein: CASLKPGPYYGYTF. Here the CDR3 DNA reads TGTGCCAGCCTTAAGCCCGGACCCTACTATGGCTACACCTTC.

The J gene is TRBJ1-1, the V gene TRBV5-4; a possible D gene is TRBD1 (5 bases). V gave up 3 bases and J gave up 8 bases, with 11 bases separating them. CDR1 and CDR2 (germline): SGHNT, YYREEE (reference sequence). The CDR3 covers 12 residues. CDR3 amino acids: CASSWGSIEAFF. CDR3 bases: TGTGCCAGCAGCTGGGGGTCTATCGAAGCTTTCTTT.

V gene TRBV7-9 combines with J gene TRBJ1-5; 7 bases fit TRBD1. Germline CDR1 and CDR2: SEHNR and FQNEAQ (reference sequence). CDR3 length: 14 residues. J gave up 11 bases and V 5 bases, and 12 bases lay outside the gene matches. The CDR3 is CASSPTGVQGAQHF. The DNA of the CDR3 is TGTGCCAGCAGCCCCACAGGGGTCCAGGGGGCCCAGCATTTT.

This clone was observed a few times. The chain joins TRBV19 to TRBJ1-2; TRBD1 is a possible D gene (5 bases). V shed 7 bases and J shed 2 bases, with 17 bases lying between them. The CDR3 spans 15 residues. Germline-derived CDR1 and CDR2 are LNHDA and SQIVND (reference sequence). CDR3 bases: TGTGCCAGTACCCGCCTTAACCGGGACAACTATGGCTACACCTTC. Translation gives CASTRLNRDNYGYTF.

The rearrangement joins TRBV5-1 to TRBJ1-1; possibly TRBD1 for D (5 bases). This CDR3 contains 16 residues. V lost 4 bases and J lost 1, with 17 bases in between. The germline V gene encodes CDR1 SGHRS and CDR2 YFSETQ. The CDR3, as DNA: TGCGCCAGCAGCGGTGGGACCACCCGCCGGAACACTGAAGCTTTCTTT. It specifies CASSGGTTRRNTEAFF.

V is TRBV6-1 and J is TRBJ2-2, with TRBD1 matching 9 bases. The J segment lost 6 bases and the V segment lost 2 bases, leaving 7 bases of the junction unmatched. CDR3 length: 16 residues. The germline V gene encodes CDR1 MNHNS and CDR2 SASEGT. CDR3 DNA: TGTGCCAGCAGTGAAAGGGGGACAGGGAATCCCGGGGAGCTGTTTTTT. It is translated as CASSERGTGNPGELFF.

This clone was recorded only once. The V and J genes are TRBV30 and TRBJ2-1; tentative D call: TRBD1 (6 bases). Trimming took 1 base from V and 8 from J, leaving 9 bases between them. This CDR3 is 12 amino acids long. Germline V gene sequence: CDR1 GTSNPN, CDR2 SVGIG (reference sequence). CDR3 DNA sequence: TGTGCCTGGAGTGGGACAGTCGATGAGCAGTTCTTC. Translating it yields CAWSGTVDEQFF.

This clone was counted only a few times. The chain links TRBV11-1 to TRBJ1-1, with a possible D match to TRBD1 (5 bases). The length of the CDR3 is 12 residues. V lost 3 bases to trimming and J lost 8 bases, with 10 bases between them. CDR1 is SGHAT, CDR2 FQDESV, per germline (reference sequence). The CDR3 nucleotides are TGTGCCAGCAGCTTGGGGCGCACCGAAGCTTTCTTT. Protein: CASSLGRTEAFF.

V usage is TRBV29-1 and J usage is TRBJ2-1, with 7 bases matching TRBD2. The CDR3 is 12 residues long. Trimming removed 4 bases from V and 5 bases from J; junction bases left unmatched: 2. Germline assignment: CDR1 SQVTM and CDR2 ANQGSEA. CDR3 protein: CSVVAGHNEQFF. CDR3 DNA sequence: TGCAGCGTTGTAGCGGGTCACAATGAGCAGTTCTTC.

This sequence joins TRBV7-9 and TRBJ1-1, with TRBD1 identical over 7 bases. The CDR3 sequence is 14 residues long. Germline CDR1 reads SEHNR; CDR2 reads FQNEAQ (reference sequence). Trimming took 5 bases from V and 5 from J; bases not matched to a gene: 8. CDR3 sequence reads: CASSGSTGRTEAFF. The CDR3 DNA reads as TGTGCCAGCAGCGGTTCGACAGGGAGGACTGAAGCTTTCTTT.

The V call is TRBV2, the J call TRBJ2-7; no definite D call. V was shortened by 4 bases and J by 4 bases, with 8 bases between the two germline ends. The length of the CDR3 is 12 residues. Germline V gene lookup returns CDR1 SNHLY and CDR2 FYNNEI. The CDR3 DNA is TGTGCCAGCAGTGTCATGTATTACGAGCAGTACTTC. Translating gives CASSVMYYEQYF.

The J gene is TRBJ2-7, the V gene TRBV19; D unclear. Germline CDR1 is LNHDA and CDR2 is SQIVND (reference sequence). V lost 8 bases to trimming and J lost 4 bases, with 18 bases between them. The CDR3 contains 14 residues. Here the CDR3 reads CASSQTEMSYEQYF. The DNA for the CDR3 is TGTGCCAGTTCTCAAACCGAAATGAGTTACGAGCAGTACTTC. Together with reference TRBV19 and TRBJ2-7, the CDR3 gives the full variable domain: DGGITQSPKYLFRKEGQNVTLSCEQNLNHDAMYWYRQDPGQGLRLIYYSQIVNDFQKGDIAEGYSVSREKKESFPLTVTSAQKNPTAFYLCASSQTEMSYEQYFGPGTRLTVT.

As to this clone: Other DNA sequences of this sample code for an identical CDR3. The chain links TRBV5-1 to TRBJ2-6, with D unresolved. V lost 0 bases and J 1 base, leaving 5 bases between the germline ends. The CDR3 has 15 residues. The germline gives CDR1 SGHRS, CDR2 YFSETQ. CDR3 amino acids: CASSLEGSGANVLTF. In nucleotides, the CDR3 is TGCGCCAGCAGCTTGGAGGGTTCTGGGGCCAACGTCCTGACTTTC.

The rearrangement joins TRBV4-2 to TRBJ2-6; weak D call: TRBD2 (5 bases). The V end was cut by 5 bases, the J end by 5 bases, with 19 bases between. Germline V gene sequence: CDR1 LGHNA, CDR2 YNFKEQ. CDR3 size: 17 residues. CDR3 nucleotides: TGTGCCAGCAGCATTCGCGGGTTACAAAGTCGGGCCAACGTCCTGACTTTC. Its translation: CASSIRGLQSRANVLTF.

For this clone: Within the sample, other DNA sequences also encode this same CDR3. V and J are TRBV10-1 and TRBJ2-2; TRBD2 might be the D (5 bases). Germline V CDR1 and CDR2: WNHNN, SYGVQD (reference sequence). The CDR3 runs to 13 residues. V lost 3 bases to trimming and J lost 5 bases, with 7 bases between them. The CDR3, as DNA: TGCGCCAGCAGTGAAGGGAGAACCGGGGAGCTGTTTTTT. Translation gives CASSEGRTGELFF.